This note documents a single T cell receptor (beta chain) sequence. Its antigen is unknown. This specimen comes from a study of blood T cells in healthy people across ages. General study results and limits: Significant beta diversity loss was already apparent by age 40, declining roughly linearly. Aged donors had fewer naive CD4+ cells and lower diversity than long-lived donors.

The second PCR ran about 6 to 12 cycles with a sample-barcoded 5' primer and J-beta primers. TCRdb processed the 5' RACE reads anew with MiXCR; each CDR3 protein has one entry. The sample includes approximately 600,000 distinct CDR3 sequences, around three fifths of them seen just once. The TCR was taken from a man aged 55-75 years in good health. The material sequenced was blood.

CDR3 nucleotide sequence: TGTGCCAGCAGAGAGGCACTAGGGGGGAGTGGGGCCAACGTCCTGACTTTC. It translates to CASREALGGSGANVLTF. The chain uses TRBV6-2 or TRBV6-3 and TRBJ2-6; D assignment may be TRBD1 or TRBD2 (6 bases each). The germline V and J ends were trimmed by 6 bases and 3 bases, with 18 bases remaining between them. The length of the CDR3 is 17 residues. Looked up from germline, CDR1 is MNHEY and CDR2 is SVGEGT.